Shown below are 14 T cell receptor beta chains from a single sample sequenced in a study of T cell repertoires in cytomegalovirus infection. These receptors have no identified antigens. TCRdb independently ran MiXCR on the reads; one entry per CDR3 protein. The table records around 100,000 distinct CDR3 sequences, over 40% of them present only once. Source: CD8+ T cells from cultured PBMCs, taken from culture after CMV antigen stimulation. These receptors all stem from a human donor in good health (CMV status not recorded). Some clones in this sample may be carry-over from other donors' samples.

The rearrangement uses TRBV2 and TRBJ2-3; 10 nucleotides align to TRBD2. Germline V gives CDR1 SNHLY, CDR2 FYNNEI. V lost 3 bases to trimming and J lost 3 bases; unmatched junction nucleotides: 9. The length of the CDR3 is 17 residues. The CDR3 loop is CASSDPGTSGETDTQYF. The CDR3 DNA follows: TGTGCCAGCAGTGACCCCGGTACTAGCGGGGAGACAGATACGCAGTATTTT.

The J gene is TRBJ1-2, the V gene TRBV7-6, with no clear D. V was shortened by 5 bases and J by 5 bases, with 12 bases between the two germline ends. The CDR3 has 13 amino acids. Germline V gives CDR1 SGHVS, CDR2 FNYEAQ. In DNA, the CDR3 is TGTGCCAGCAGCCCCCTTTCCGGATATGGCTACACCTTC. Protein sequence: CASSPLSGYGYTF.

The chain carries TRBV12-5 and TRBJ2-3; 7 nucleotides match TRBD2. The CDR3 totals 14 residues. Looked up from germline, CDR1 is LGHNT and CDR2 is FRNRAP. The junction had 0 bases not matched to a gene; V was cut back by 2 bases and J by 1 base. The CDR3 spells CASGLTSGTDTQYF. CDR3 DNA sequence: TGTGCTAGTGGTTTGACTAGCGGCACAGATACGCAGTATTTT.

V gene TRBV7-9 combines with J gene TRBJ1-1; D unclear. The CDR3 loop spans 14 amino acids. Germline V lookup: CDR1 SEHNR, CDR2 FQNEAQ (reference sequence). Trimming took 4 bases from V and 6 from J, leaving 15 bases between them. The CDR3 protein is CASSSVEGRAEAFF. The CDR3 DNA follows: TGTGCCAGCAGCTCGGTCGAGGGAAGGGCTGAAGCTTTCTTT. The variable domain in full, with the rest retrieved from reference TRBV7-9 and TRBJ1-1, is DTGVSQNPRHKITKRGQNVTFRCDPISEHNRLYWYRQTLGQGPEFLTYFQNEAQLEKSRLLSDRFSAERPKGSFSTLEIQRTEQGDSAMYLCASSSVEGRAEAFFGQGTRLTVV.

The V and J genes are TRBV19 and TRBJ1-1, with no clear D. This CDR3 region has 13 residues. V was clipped by 8 bases and J by 1 base, with 11 bases between them. The germline V gene has CDR1 LNHDA and CDR2 SQIVND (reference sequence). The CDR3 coding sequence is TGTGCCAGTGACTTAGGATCGAACACTGAAGCTTTCTTT. Translation: CASDLGSNTEAFF.

J is TRBJ2-5 and V is TRBV4-1, with D unresolved. The germline V gene has CDR1 MGHRA and CDR2 YSYEKL. Trimming cost V 1 base and J 5 bases, with 17 bases left between them. The CDR3 is 16 residues long. The CDR3 is CASSQVSQPYDETQYF. The CDR3 bases are TGCGCCAGCAGCCAAGTTTCTCAGCCGTACGATGAGACCCAGTACTTC.

The chain links TRBV27 to TRBJ2-7, with 7 bases fitting TRBD1. V dropped 3 bases and J dropped 0; count of bases not matched to a gene: 5. The CDR3 loop spans 15 amino acids. CDR1 and CDR2 (germline): MNHEY, SMNVEV (reference sequence). DNA of the CDR3: TGTGCCAGCAGTTTGGGATGGGACAGCTCCTACGAGCAGTACTTC. Protein product: CASSLGWDSSYEQYF.

The chain joins TRBV7-2 to TRBJ1-6; TRBD1 is a possible D gene (5 bases). The germline gives CDR1 SGHTA, CDR2 FQGNSA. V was cut by 5 bases and J by 0 bases, with 17 bases left in between. The CDR3 spans 18 residues. The CDR3 bases are TGTGCCAGCAGCGTAAGCTTACAGGAAAGCTCCTATAATTCACCCCTCCACTTT. Translating gives CASSVSLQESSYNSPLHF.

CDR3 loop: CASSYSQGAYEQFF. The CDR3 DNA is TGTGCCAGCAGTTACTCCCAGGGGGCTTATGAGCAGTTCTTC. V usage is TRBV6-2 or TRBV6-3 and J usage is TRBJ2-1, with 8 bases aligning to TRBD1. V shed 0 bases and J 8 bases; nucleotides not matched to a gene: 3. The CDR3 totals 14 residues. Looked up from germline, CDR1 is MNHEY and CDR2 is SVGEGT.

This sequence joins TRBV6-1 and TRBJ1-5; 9 bases are a match to TRBD1. Trimming took 5 bases from V and 2 from J; bases not matched to a gene: 7. The V gene's germline CDR1 is MNHNS and CDR2 SASEGT. The CDR3 spans 16 residues. The DNA for the CDR3 is TGTGCCAGCAGTAAGGACAGGGGACAGGGCAATCAGCCCCAGCATTTT. It yields the protein CASSKDRGQGNQPQHF.

This clonotype was found a few times. This rearrangement joins TRBV5-1 to TRBJ2-1; 7 nucleotides match TRBD2. Germline assignment: CDR1 SGHRS and CDR2 YFSETQ. This CDR3 spans 14 amino acids. Losses at the gene ends were 2 bases for V and 9 bases for J; bases not matched to a gene: 8. CDR3 in amino acids: CASSLGGGDGEQFF. In DNA, the CDR3 is TGCGCCAGCAGCTTAGGTGGGGGGGATGGTGAGCAGTTCTTC.

V is TRBV9 and J is TRBJ2-1, with 8 positions matching TRBD1. CDR1 and CDR2 (germline): SGDLS, YYNGEE. Germline trimming cut 4 bases from V and 3 bases from J; bases unmatched to any gene: 9. The CDR3 extends over 16 amino acids. The CDR3 reads CASSPPGGGDYNEQFF. The CDR3 DNA follows: TGTGCCAGCAGCCCACCAGGGGGCGGGGACTACAATGAGCAGTTCTTC.

The sample holds many counts of this clonotype. V usage is TRBV28 and J usage is TRBJ2-7, with TRBD1 as a possible D gene (5 bases). Germline CDR1 and CDR2: MDHEN and SYDVKM. V lost 8 bases and J lost 2, with 28 bases in between. The CDR3 is 18 residues long. This CDR3 reads CASGKTQDTDSPTYEQYF. CDR3 in DNA: TGTGCCAGCGGAAAGACACAGGATACAGACTCCCCGACCTACGAGCAGTACTTC. The complete variable domain, with remaining parts taken from reference TRBV28 and TRBJ2-7, reads DVKVTQSSRYLVKRTGEKVFLECVQDMDHENMFWYRQDPGLGLRLIYFSYDVKMKEKGDIPEGYSVSREKKERFSLILESASTNQTSMYLCASGKTQDTDSPTYEQYFGPGTRLTVT.

This clonotype was seen a handful of times. This rearrangement joins TRBV9 to TRBJ2-7; 13 bases agree with TRBD2. J lost 5 bases, V lost 3 bases, and 5 bases had no gene match. The CDR3 totals 15 residues. CDR1 is SGDLS, CDR2 YYNGEE, per germline. The CDR3 sequence: CASSAGTSGVHEQYF. The CDR3 DNA is TGTGCCAGCAGCGCTGGGACTAGCGGGGTTCACGAGCAGTACTTC.